What follows are 15 T cell receptor beta chains derived from one specimen sequenced in a study of T cell changes during pregnancy in multiple sclerosis. Here immunoSEQ multiplex PCR was the method, and the copy in TCRdb shows in-frame clones only, minus some. The data contain some 28,000 clones, around 94% of them singletons. The input for sequencing was CD4+ T cells from peripheral blood mononuclear cells, taken in the first trimester of pregnancy. The source of these receptors is a female donor with multiple sclerosis, enrolled in a pregnancy study.

This sequence joins TRBV29-1 and TRBJ2-5; TRBD1 matches 10 bases. Germline V gene data show CDR1 as SQVTM and CDR2 as ANQGSEA. V lost 2 bases and J lost 4; bases outside the gene matches: 4. CDR3 length: 14 amino acids. CDR3 DNA sequence: TGCAGCGTTGAACCCGGACAGGGGGGAGAGACCCAGTACTTC. Translated: CSVEPGQGGETQYF. The full variable domain, in which reference TRBV29-1 and TRBJ2-5 provide the parts outside the CDR3, is SAVISQKPSRDICQRGTSLTIQCQVDSQVTMMFWYRQQPGQSLTLIATANQGSEATYESGFVIDKFPISRPNLTFSTLTVSNMSPEDSSIYLCSVEPGQGGETQYFGPGTRLLVL.

The chain employs TRBV7-2 and TRBJ1-5, with 8 bases fitting TRBD1. The CDR3 has 18 amino acids. The germline V gene encodes CDR1 SGHTA and CDR2 FQGNSA. Losses at the gene ends were 3 bases for V and 5 bases for J; bases not matched to a gene: 15. This CDR3 reads CASSFVDGADRDDQPQHF. In DNA form, the CDR3 reads TGTGCCAGCAGCTTTGTCGATGGAGCGGACAGGGACGATCAGCCCCAGCATTTT.

The V call is TRBV4-1, the J call TRBJ1-5; 8 positions match TRBD1. The CDR3 sequence is 15 residues long. V dropped 3 bases and J dropped 6; count of bases not matched to a gene: 7. Germline CDR1 is MGHRA and CDR2 is YSYEKL. The CDR3 region is CASSQSGQGVQPQHF. The CDR3 nucleotides are TGCGCCAGCAGCCAGAGCGGACAGGGAGTTCAGCCCCAGCATTTT.

This clone was counted only a few times. This sequence joins TRBV4-1 and TRBJ1-1; tentative D call: TRBD1 (5 bases). This CDR3 is 15 amino acids long. Trimming took off 0 bases at V and 5 bases at J, with 13 bases between the two ends. The germline V gene encodes CDR1 MGHRA and CDR2 YSYEKL. The CDR3 here is CASSQEIRVRTEAFF. The DNA for the CDR3 is TGCGCCAGCAGCCAAGAGATCAGGGTTCGAACTGAAGCTTTCTTT.

The J gene is TRBJ2-5, the V gene TRBV9; 7 bases fit TRBD1. Germline values: CDR1 SGDLS, CDR2 YYNGEE. CDR3 length: 14 amino acids. Trimming removed 2 bases from V and 5 bases from J; junction bases left unmatched: 6. This chain's CDR3 is CASSVLGGRETQYF. The CDR3 DNA sequence: TGTGCCAGCAGCGTGCTAGGGGGCCGGGAGACCCAGTACTTC.

The gene calls are TRBV5-6 and TRBJ2-3; TRBD1 matches at 9 bases. This CDR3 contains 14 residues. Germline trimming cut 4 bases from V and 5 bases from J; bases unmatched to any gene: 5. From germline, CDR1 is SGHDT and CDR2 YYEEEE. The CDR3 sequence is CASSPDRGRDTQYF. In DNA form, the CDR3 reads TGTGCCAGCAGCCCCGACAGGGGGAGAGATACGCAGTATTTT.

This chain connects TRBV7-6 to TRBJ1-3; D gene unclear. This CDR3 has 14 amino acids. The germline V gene has CDR1 SGHVS and CDR2 FNYEAQ. V gave up 0 bases and J gave up 4 bases, with 7 bases separating them. CDR3 sequence (DNA): TGTGCCAGCAGCTTAGCAACAGCAGGAAACACCATATATTTT. It specifies CASSLATAGNTIYF.

In this sample, this clone turned up once. The chain combines TRBV28 with TRBJ1-1; D is ambiguous. Trimming shortened V by 3 bases and J by 9 bases, and 14 bases separated the two germline ends. The V gene's germline CDR1 is MDHEN and CDR2 SYDVKM. CDR3 size: 13 residues. In DNA form, the CDR3 reads TGTGCCAGCAGTTTCTTCAGAGGAGGGAAAGCTTTCTTT. This codes for CASSFFRGGKAFF.

The rearrangement uses TRBV2 and TRBJ2-7; 10 nucleotides match TRBD2. The CDR3 loop spans 13 amino acids. CDR1 is SNHLY, CDR2 FYNNEI, per germline. The trim removed 6 bases at V and 4 bases at J, leaving 3 bases unmatched. CDR3 amino acids: CASSLAGDYEQYF. As DNA, the CDR3 is TGTGCCAGCAGCCTAGCGGGGGATTACGAGCAGTACTTC. Full variable domain (rest looked up from reference TRBV2 and TRBJ2-7): EPEVTQTPSHQVTQMGQEVILRCVPISNHLYFYWYRQILGQKVEFLVSFYNNEISEKSEIFDDQFSVERPDGSNFTLKIRSTKLEDSAMYFCASSLAGDYEQYFGPGTRLTVT.

This clone was recorded only once. The chain couples TRBV28 to TRBJ1-3, with 10 bases lining up with TRBD1. V shed 4 bases and J 2 bases; nucleotides not matched to a gene: 11. CDR1 is MDHEN and CDR2 is SYDVKM in the germline V gene. The CDR3 is made up of 18 amino acids. The CDR3 nucleotides are TGTGCCAGCAGTTCCCGGGACAGGGGCCGTCGTCCTGGAAACACCATATATTTT. Amino acids: CASSSRDRGRRPGNTIYF.

This rearrangement joins TRBV6-4 to TRBJ2-2, with a weak D call TRBD2 (5 bases). The CDR3 consists of 15 residues. V was cut by 5 bases and J by 2 bases, with 12 bases left in between. CDR1 and CDR2 (germline): MRHNA, SNTAGT. CDR3 nucleotide sequence: TGTGCCAGCAGTCTGAGGGCAGGAAACACCGGGGAGCTGTTTTTT. Protein: CASSLRAGNTGELFF.

This chain links TRBV5-1 with TRBJ2-7; weak D call: TRBD2 (6 bases). V lost 0 bases, J lost 4 bases, and 11 bases lay in between. From germline, CDR1 is SGHRS and CDR2 YFSETQ. This CDR3 is 14 amino acids long. CDR3 coding DNA: TGCGCCAGCAGCTTGGCGGGAGTGGGATACGAGCAGTACTTC. Protein product: CASSLAGVGYEQYF. The variable domain in full, completed from reference TRBV5-1 and TRBJ2-7, reads KAGVTQTPRYLIKTRGQQVTLSCSPISGHRSVSWYQQTPGQGLQFLFEYFSETQRNKGNFPGRFSGRQFSNSRSEMNVSTLELGDSALYLCASSLAGVGYEQYFGPGTRLTVT.

The V call is TRBV5-1, the J call TRBJ2-5; 8 nucleotides agree with TRBD2. This CDR3 is 15 amino acids long. In germline, CDR1 is SGHRS, CDR2 YFSETQ. The V gene end was trimmed by 4 bases and the J gene end by 3 bases; junction bases not matched to a gene: 8. In DNA, the CDR3 is TGCGCCAGCAGCCCCGGGACTAGTTCTGAAGAGACCCAGTACTTC. This sequence encodes CASSPGTSSEETQYF.

The V gene is TRBV6-5, the J gene TRBJ2-6; D is possibly TRBD2 (6 bases). Trimming took 7 bases from V and 1 from J, leaving 8 bases between them. CDR1 and CDR2 (germline): MNHEY, SVGAGI. The CDR3 is made up of 14 amino acids. The CDR3 DNA sequence: TGTGCCAGCACCGGAGGGTCTGGGGCCAACGTCCTGACTTTC. Encoded protein: CASTGGSGANVLTF.

On this clone: This same CDR3 is encoded by further DNA sequences in the sample. The chain has TRBV18 and TRBJ2-2; a possible D gene is TRBD2 (6 bases). This CDR3 is built from 15 residues. In germline, CDR1 is KGHSH, CDR2 LQKENI. Trimming took off 2 bases at V and 4 bases at J, with 11 bases between the two ends. The CDR3 here is CASSPSRGFTGELFF. DNA for the CDR3: TGTGCCAGCTCACCATCACGGGGGTTCACCGGGGAGCTGTTTTTT.